This is a list of T cell receptor beta chains from one sample in a study of T-cell reconstitution after alpha-beta-depleted transplantation in children. TCRdb called the PCR reads again in MiXCR, with one record for every CDR3 protein. The table lists 330,000 or so distinct CDR3 sequences, 7.5% to 9% of them singletons. Sequencing was performed on peripheral blood, taken 360 days after TCRalphabeta/CD19-depleted stem cell transplant. The receptors stem from a female patient aged 2 to 10 who had a stem cell transplant for Fanconi anemia, so the T cells may come from the graft donor. The CDR3 runs from the conserved cysteine through the conserved F or W. Fields, in order: clone size, J gene, D gene, V gene, CDR3 protein, CDR3 DNA. D genes are given only for firm matches. Clone size is stated in some rows and not others, as once, few, many or a class when expanded.

>-|TRBJ1-5|-|TRBV28
CASSLFAPGNQPQHF
TGTGCCAGCAGTTTATTTGCGCCAGGCAATCAGCCCCAGCATTTT
>-|TRBJ1-4|-|TRBV5-1
CASSLAGSEEKLFF
TGCGCCAGCAGCTTGGCAGGGTCGGAGGAAAAACTGTTTTTT
>many|TRBJ2-7|TRBD1|TRBV20-1
CSAPGTGNSYEQYF
TGCAGTGCCCCCGGGACAGGGAACTCCTACGAGCAGTACTTC
>-|TRBJ1-3|-|TRBV6-5
CASSTTTGSGNTIYF
TGTGCCAGCAGCACCACTACAGGATCTGGAAACACCATATATTTT
>many|TRBJ1-2|-|TRBV20-1
CSASGQPRRGYTF
TGCAGTGCTAGTGGACAGCCCCGTCGTGGCTACACCTTC
>-|TRBJ2-7|TRBD2|TRBV2
CASVRLAGAPLVYEQYF
TGTGCCAGCGTACGACTAGCGGGGGCCCCTTTGGTCTACGAGCAGTACTTC
>many|TRBJ2-1|-|TRBV27
CASSLRGDHNEQFF
TGTGCCAGCAGTTTACGGGGAGACCACAATGAGCAGTTCTTC
>many|TRBJ2-1|-|TRBV15
CATSVSFEYNEQFF
TGTGCCACCAGTGTAAGTTTTGAGTACAATGAGCAGTTCTTC
>-|TRBJ1-5|TRBD1|TRBV29-1
CSVVTGGGSNQPQHF
TGCAGCGTTGTAACAGGGGGTGGAAGCAATCAGCCCCAGCATTTT
>few|TRBJ1-2|-|TRBV3-1
CASSQELGANYGYTF
TGTGCCAGCAGCCAAGAACTGGGAGCTAACTATGGCTACACCTTC
>-|TRBJ1-6|-|TRBV28
CASSLAYRVNSPLHF
TGTGCCAGCAGTTTAGCGTACAGGGTTAATTCACCCCTCCACTTT
>many|TRBJ2-1|-|TRBV9
CASSVDGTYNEQFF
TGTGCCAGCAGCGTAGACGGGACCTACAATGAGCAGTTCTTC
>many|TRBJ2-6|-|TRBV6-4
CASSERDGSSGANVLTF
TGTGCCAGCAGTGAAAGGGACGGCAGCTCTGGGGCCAACGTCCTGACTTTC
>many|TRBJ2-4|TRBD2|TRBV12-3/TRBV12-4
CASSLVGREDIQYF
TGTGCCAGCAGTTTAGTCGGGAGGGAGGACATTCAGTACTTC
>many|TRBJ2-3|TRBD2|TRBV28
CASSSLSGRGTDTQYF
TGTGCCAGCAGTTCCCTTAGCGGGAGGGGCACAGATACGCAGTATTTT
>few|TRBJ1-2|TRBD1|TRBV6-5
CASSYWDSANYGYTF
TGTGCCAGCAGTTATTGGGACAGCGCTAACTATGGCTACACCTTC
>few|TRBJ1-4|TRBD1|TRBV12-3/TRBV12-4
CASSFTGEYHEKLFF
TGTGCCAGCAGTTTTACAGGGGAGTATCATGAAAAACTGTTTTTT
>many|TRBJ2-7|-|TRBV5-1
CASSLAWDEQYF
TGCGCCAGCAGCTTGGCCTGGGACGAGCAGTACTTC
>few|TRBJ1-5|-|TRBV20-1
CSTVPPGAGNQPQHF
TGCAGTACGGTTCCCCCGGGGGCAGGCAATCAGCCCCAGCATTTT
>many|TRBJ2-2|TRBD1|TRBV10-3
CAISESGQGVNTGELFF
TGTGCCATCAGTGAGTCCGGACAGGGCGTTAACACCGGGGAGCTGTTTTTT
>-|TRBJ2-5|-|TRBV30
CAWIQRGRETQYF
TGTGCCTGGATCCAAAGGGGCAGAGAGACCCAGTACTTC
>-|TRBJ1-4|TRBD1|TRBV11-2
CASSLDPGQRLEKLFF
TGTGCCAGCAGCTTAGATCCGGGACAGAGATTAGAAAAACTGTTTTTT
>many|TRBJ2-7|-|TRBV13
CASSLGSTGFKQYF
TGTGCCAGCAGCTTAGGGTCGACAGGTTTCAAGCAGTACTTC
>many|TRBJ2-2|-|TRBV2
CASTEWGTGELFF
TGTGCCAGCACAGAGTGGGGCACCGGGGAGCTGTTTTTT
>many|TRBJ1-2|TRBD1|TRBV28
CASSLGGQGSGYTF
TGTGCCAGCAGTTTAGGTGGACAGGGGAGCGGCTACACCTTC
>many|TRBJ2-1|TRBD1|TRBV24-1
CATSDSLTDRGQNNEQFF
TGTGCCACCAGTGATTCCCTTACCGACAGGGGGCAAAACAATGAGCAGTTCTTC
>many|TRBJ1-5|-|TRBV28
CASSLQGYDQPQHF
TGTGCCAGCAGTTTACAGGGGTACGATCAGCCCCAGCATTTT
>-|TRBJ2-3|-|TRBV5-5
CASSLGALRGDLDTQYF
TGTGCCAGCAGCTTGGGGGCCTTGCGGGGTGACTTAGATACGCAGTATTTT
>many|TRBJ2-3|TRBD2|TRBV20-1
CSAWTGTTPTDTQYF
TGCAGTGCTTGGACCGGGACTACGCCCACAGATACGCAGTATTTT
>many|TRBJ2-7|-|TRBV21-1
CASSNLERGSHEQYF
TGTGCCAGCAGCAACCTCGAGAGGGGCTCCCACGAGCAGTACTTC
>few|TRBJ2-7|-|TRBV20-1
CSVKRPSYEQYF
TGCAGTGTCAAGAGACCATCCTACGAGCAGTACTTC
>many|TRBJ2-7|-|TRBV10-3
CAIQDGKDYEQYF
TGTGCCATCCAGGACGGAAAAGACTACGAGCAGTACTTC
>-|TRBJ2-1|TRBD2|TRBV11-2
CASSLEWTSGYNEQFF
TGTGCCAGCAGCTTAGAATGGACTAGCGGATACAATGAGCAGTTCTTC